This record looks at one T cell receptor beta chain sequence and its context. Repertoires were generated with immunoSEQ multiplex PCR, while TCRdb's copy carries only in-frame clones and drops some. The data show roughly 150,000 clones, about 80% seen once. From germline, CDR1 is SGHAT and CDR2 FQNNGV. This CDR3 has 12 residues. V was pared by 2 bases and J by 5 bases, with 7 bases between. This record belongs to a study of blood T cell repertoires in COVID-19. This receptor was taken from a woman aged 65 to 85 in a cohort exposed to, infected with or recovered from COVID-19 (not recorded which). J is TRBJ2-7 and V is TRBV11-2; possible D gene TRBD1, 6 bases. Sequencing was performed on PBMCs or T cells enriched from blood (not recorded which). The CDR3 coding sequence is TGTGCCAGCAGCTTAAACAGGGACGAGCAGTACTTC. This encodes CASSLNRDEQYF. Supplemented by reference TRBV11-2 and TRBJ2-7, the full variable domain reads EAGVAQSPRYKIIEKRQSVAFWCNPISGHATLYWYQQILGQGPKLLIQFQNNGVVDDSQLPKDRFSAERLKGVDSTLKIQPAKLEDSAVYLCASSLNRDEQYFGPGTRLTVT.